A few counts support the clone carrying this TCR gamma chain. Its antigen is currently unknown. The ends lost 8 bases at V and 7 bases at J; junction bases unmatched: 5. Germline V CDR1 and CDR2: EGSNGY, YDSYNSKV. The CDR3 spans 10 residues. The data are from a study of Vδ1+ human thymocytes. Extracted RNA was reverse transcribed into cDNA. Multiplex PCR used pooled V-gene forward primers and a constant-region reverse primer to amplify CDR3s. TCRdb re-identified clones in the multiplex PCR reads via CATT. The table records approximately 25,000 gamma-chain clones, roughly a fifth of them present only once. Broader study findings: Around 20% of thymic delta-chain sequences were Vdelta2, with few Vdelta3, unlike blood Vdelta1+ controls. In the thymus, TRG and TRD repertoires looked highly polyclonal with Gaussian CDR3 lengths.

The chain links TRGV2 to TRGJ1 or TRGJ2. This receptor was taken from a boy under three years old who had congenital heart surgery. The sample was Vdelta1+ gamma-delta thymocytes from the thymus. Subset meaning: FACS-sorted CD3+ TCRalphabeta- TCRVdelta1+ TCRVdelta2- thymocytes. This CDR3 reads CATLRYKKLF. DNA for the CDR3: TGTGCCACCTTGAGGTATAAGAAACTCTTT.